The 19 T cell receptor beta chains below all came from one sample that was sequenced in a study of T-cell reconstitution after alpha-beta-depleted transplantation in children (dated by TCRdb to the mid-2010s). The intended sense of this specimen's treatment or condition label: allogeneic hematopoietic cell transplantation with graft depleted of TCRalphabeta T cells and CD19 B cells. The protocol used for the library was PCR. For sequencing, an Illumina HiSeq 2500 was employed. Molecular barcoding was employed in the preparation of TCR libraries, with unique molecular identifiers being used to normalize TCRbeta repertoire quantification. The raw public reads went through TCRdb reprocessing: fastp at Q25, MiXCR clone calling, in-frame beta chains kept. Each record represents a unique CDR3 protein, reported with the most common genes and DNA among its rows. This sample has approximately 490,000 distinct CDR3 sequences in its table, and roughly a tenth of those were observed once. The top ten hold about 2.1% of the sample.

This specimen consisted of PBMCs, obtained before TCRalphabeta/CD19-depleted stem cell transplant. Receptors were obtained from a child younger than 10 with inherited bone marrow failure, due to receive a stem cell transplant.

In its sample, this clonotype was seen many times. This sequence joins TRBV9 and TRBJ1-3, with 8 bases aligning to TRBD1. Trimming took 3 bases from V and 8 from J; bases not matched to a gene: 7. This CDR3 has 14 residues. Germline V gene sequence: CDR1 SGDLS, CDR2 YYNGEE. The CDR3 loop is CASSDTGGMDTIYF. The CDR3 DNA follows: TGTGCCAGCAGCGACACAGGGGGTATGGACACCATATATTTT.

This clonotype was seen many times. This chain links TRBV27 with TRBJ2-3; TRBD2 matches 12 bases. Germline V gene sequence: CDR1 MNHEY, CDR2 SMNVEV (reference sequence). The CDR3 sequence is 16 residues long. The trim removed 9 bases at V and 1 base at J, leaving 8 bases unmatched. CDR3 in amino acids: CARTTSGRPCTDTQYF. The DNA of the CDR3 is TGTGCCAGAACTACTAGCGGGAGGCCTTGCACAGATACGCAGTATTTT.

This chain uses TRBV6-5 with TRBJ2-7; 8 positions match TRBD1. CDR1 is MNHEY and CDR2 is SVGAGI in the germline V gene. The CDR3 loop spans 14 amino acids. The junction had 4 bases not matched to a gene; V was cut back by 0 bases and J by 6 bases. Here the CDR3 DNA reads TGTGCCAGCAGTTACTCGCAGGGGGCGAGCGAGCAGTACTTC. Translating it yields CASSYSQGASEQYF.

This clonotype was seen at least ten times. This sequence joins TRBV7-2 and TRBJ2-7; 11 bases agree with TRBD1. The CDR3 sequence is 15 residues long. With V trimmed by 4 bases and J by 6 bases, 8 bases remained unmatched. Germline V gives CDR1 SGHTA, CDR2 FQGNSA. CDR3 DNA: TGTGCCAGCAGCTACGCCGGGACAGGGGGATCCGAGCAGTACTTC. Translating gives CASSYAGTGGSEQYF.

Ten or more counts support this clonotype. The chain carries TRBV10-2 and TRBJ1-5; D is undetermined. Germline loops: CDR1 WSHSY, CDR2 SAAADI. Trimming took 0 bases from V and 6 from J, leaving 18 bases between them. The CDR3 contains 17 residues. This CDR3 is CASSESGSYSSGQPQHF. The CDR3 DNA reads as TGCGCCAGCAGTGAGTCGGGGAGTTACTCTAGCGGTCAGCCCCAGCATTTT.

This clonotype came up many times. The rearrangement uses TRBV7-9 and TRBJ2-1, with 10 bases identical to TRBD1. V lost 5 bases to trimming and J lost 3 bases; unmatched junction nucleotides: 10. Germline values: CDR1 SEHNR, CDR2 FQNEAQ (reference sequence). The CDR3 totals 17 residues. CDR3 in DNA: TGTGCCAGCAGCCATTTGGGACAGGGGAATTTCTACAATGAGCAGTTCTTC. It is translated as CASSHLGQGNFYNEQFF.

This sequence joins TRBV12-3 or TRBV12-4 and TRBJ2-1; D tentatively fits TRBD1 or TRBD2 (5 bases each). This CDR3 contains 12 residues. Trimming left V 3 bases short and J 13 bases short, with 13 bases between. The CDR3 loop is CASSFSRDHQFF. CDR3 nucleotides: TGTGCCAGCAGTTTCAGCCGGGACCATCAGTTCTTC.

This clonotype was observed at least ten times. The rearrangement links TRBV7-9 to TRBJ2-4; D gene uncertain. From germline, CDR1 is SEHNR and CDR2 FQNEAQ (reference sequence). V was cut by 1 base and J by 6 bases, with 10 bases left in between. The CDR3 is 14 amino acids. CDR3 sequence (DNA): TGTGCCAGCAGCTTAGATAGGGTTGGAAACATTCAGTACTTC. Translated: CASSLDRVGNIQYF.

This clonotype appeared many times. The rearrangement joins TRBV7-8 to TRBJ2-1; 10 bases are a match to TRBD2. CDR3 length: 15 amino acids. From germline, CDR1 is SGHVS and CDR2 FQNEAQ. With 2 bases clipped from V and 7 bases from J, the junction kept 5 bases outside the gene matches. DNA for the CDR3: TGTGCCAGCAGCTTATACCAGCGGGAGGGTAATGAGCAGTTCTTC. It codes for CASSLYQREGNEQFF.

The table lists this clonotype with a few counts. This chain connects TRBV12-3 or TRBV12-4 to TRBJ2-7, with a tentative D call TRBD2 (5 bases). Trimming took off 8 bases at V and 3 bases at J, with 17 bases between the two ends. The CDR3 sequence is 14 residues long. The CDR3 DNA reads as TGTGCCAGCGGTATAGCGACCACAAACTACGAGCAGTACTTC. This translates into CASGIATTNYEQYF.

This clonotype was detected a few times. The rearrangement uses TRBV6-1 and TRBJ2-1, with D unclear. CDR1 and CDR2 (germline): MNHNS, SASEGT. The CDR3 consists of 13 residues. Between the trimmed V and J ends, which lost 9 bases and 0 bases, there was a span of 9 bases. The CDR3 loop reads CASSDNSYNEQFF. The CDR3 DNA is TGTGCCAGTTCAGACAACTCCTACAATGAGCAGTTCTTC.

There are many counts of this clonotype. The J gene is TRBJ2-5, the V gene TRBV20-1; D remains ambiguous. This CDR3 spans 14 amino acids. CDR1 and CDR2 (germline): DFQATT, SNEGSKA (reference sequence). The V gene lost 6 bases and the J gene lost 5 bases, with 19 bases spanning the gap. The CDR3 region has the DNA TGCAGTGCGATCAGCCCAGCGATCGGGGAGACCCAGTACTTC. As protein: CSAISPAIGETQYF.

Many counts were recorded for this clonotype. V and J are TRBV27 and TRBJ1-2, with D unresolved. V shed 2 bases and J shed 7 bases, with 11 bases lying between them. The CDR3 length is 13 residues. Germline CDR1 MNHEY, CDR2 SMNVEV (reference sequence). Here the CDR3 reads CASSLRETCGYTF. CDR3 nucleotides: TGTGCCAGCAGTTTAAGAGAGACTTGTGGCTACACCTTC.

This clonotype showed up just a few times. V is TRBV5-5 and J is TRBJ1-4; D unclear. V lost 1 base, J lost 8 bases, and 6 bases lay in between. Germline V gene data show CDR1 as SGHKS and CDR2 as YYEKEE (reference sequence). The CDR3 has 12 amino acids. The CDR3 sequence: CASSLISEKLFF. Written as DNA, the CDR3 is TGTGCCAGCAGCTTGATCTCAGAAAAACTGTTTTTT.

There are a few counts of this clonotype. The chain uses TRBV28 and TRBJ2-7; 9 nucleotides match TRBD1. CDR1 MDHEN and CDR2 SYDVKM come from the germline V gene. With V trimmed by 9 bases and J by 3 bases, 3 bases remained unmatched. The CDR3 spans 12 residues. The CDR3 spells CASNRGLYEQYF. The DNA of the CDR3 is TGTGCCAGTAACAGGGGGCTCTACGAGCAGTACTTC.

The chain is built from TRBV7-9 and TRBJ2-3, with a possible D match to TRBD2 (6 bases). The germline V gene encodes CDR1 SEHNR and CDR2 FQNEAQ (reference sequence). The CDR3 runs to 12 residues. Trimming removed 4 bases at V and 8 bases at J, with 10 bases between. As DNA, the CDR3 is TGTGCCAGCAGCTCCCACGGGGGTACGCAGTATTTT. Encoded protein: CASSSHGGTQYF.

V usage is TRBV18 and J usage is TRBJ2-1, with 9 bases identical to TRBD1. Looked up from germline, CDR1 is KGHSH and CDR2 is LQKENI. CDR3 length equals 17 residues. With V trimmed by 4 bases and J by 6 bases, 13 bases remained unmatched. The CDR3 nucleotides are TGTGCCAGCTCACGCCTGTCCGGGACAGGGTCTAGCAATGAGCAGTTCTTC. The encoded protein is CASSRLSGTGSSNEQFF.

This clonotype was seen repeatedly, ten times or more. CDR3 DNA sequence: TGTGCCAGCAGCCCTATGGGGAGGACTGCCTCCTACGAGCAGTACTTC. It yields the protein CASSPMGRTASYEQYF. The chain is built from TRBV28 and TRBJ2-7, with D possibly being TRBD2 (6 bases). This CDR3 comprises 16 residues. V was shortened by 6 bases and J by 0 bases, with 18 bases between the two germline ends. Germline values: CDR1 MDHEN, CDR2 SYDVKM. The whole variable domain, filled in from reference TRBV28 and TRBJ2-7, reads DVKVTQSSRYLVKRTGEKVFLECVQDMDHENMFWYRQDPGLGLRLIYFSYDVKMKEKGDIPEGYSVSREKKERFSLILESASTNQTSMYLCASSPMGRTASYEQYFGPGTRLTVT.

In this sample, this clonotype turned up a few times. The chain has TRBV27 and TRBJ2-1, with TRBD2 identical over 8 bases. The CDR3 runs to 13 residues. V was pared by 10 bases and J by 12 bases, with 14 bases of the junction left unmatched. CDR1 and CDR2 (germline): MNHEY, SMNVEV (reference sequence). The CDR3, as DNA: TGTGCCACAGCGGGAGCTTGGTCTGGAGGGCAGTTCTTC. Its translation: CATAGAWSGGQFF.